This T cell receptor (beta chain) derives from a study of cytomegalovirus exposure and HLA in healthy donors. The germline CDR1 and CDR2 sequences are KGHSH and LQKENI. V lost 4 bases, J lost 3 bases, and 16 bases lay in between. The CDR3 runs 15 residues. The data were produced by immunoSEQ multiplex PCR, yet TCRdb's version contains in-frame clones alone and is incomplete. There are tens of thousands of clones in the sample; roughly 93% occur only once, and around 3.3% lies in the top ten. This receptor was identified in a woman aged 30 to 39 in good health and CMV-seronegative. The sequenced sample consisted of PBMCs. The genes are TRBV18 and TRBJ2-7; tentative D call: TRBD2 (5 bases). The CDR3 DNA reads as TGTGCCAGCTCACTTCTAGAGGGAGTGAACTACGAGCAGTACTTC. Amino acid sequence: CASSLLEGVNYEQYF.